Listed here are 26 T cell receptor beta chains from one sample, sequenced in a study of cytomegalovirus exposure and HLA in healthy donors. Researchers ran the PCR with 60 Vbeta and 13 Jbeta primers. Profiled with immunoSEQ multiplex PCR; TCRdb holds only in-frame clones, not every one. The sample has 150,000 to 200,000 clones; approximately 82% are singletons. Sequenced sample: PBMCs. The receptors here all came from a woman under 30 in good health and CMV-seropositive.

Only a few counts were recorded for this clone. The chain combines TRBV2 with TRBJ1-5, with D hard to call. The ends were cut back, 6 bases at V and 6 bases at J, with 15 bases in the middle. CDR1 and CDR2 from the germline V gene are SNHLY and FYNNEI. This CDR3 region has 14 residues. The CDR3: CASREIGGGQPQHF. CDR3 sequence (DNA): TGTGCCAGCAGGGAGATCGGTGGCGGTCAGCCCCAGCATTTT. The complete variable domain, with remaining parts taken from reference TRBV2 and TRBJ1-5, reads EPEVTQTPSHQVTQMGQEVILRCVPISNHLYFYWYRQILGQKVEFLVSFYNNEISEKSEIFDDQFSVERPDGSNFTLKIRSTKLEDSAMYFCASREIGGGQPQHFGDGTRLSIL.

This clone was detected only a few times. V and J are TRBV29-1 and TRBJ1-3, with D uncertain. V lost 4 bases, J lost 0 bases, and 16 bases lay in between. The CDR3 has 16 amino acids. Germline V gene lookup returns CDR1 SQVTM and CDR2 ANQGSEA. The CDR3 DNA sequence: TGCAGCGTTGGACAAGCCTACGAGAACTCTGGAAACACCATATATTTT. Translated, it gives CSVGQAYENSGNTIYF.

This clone came up a few times. The chain joins TRBV7-2 to TRBJ1-1; TRBD1 might be the D (6 bases). CDR1 and CDR2 (germline): SGHTA, FQGNSA. V was cut by 6 bases and J by 4 bases, with 15 bases left in between. This CDR3 is built from 14 residues. In DNA form, the CDR3 reads TGTGCCAGCAGTAAAGTACAGGGAGTCACTGAAGCTTTCTTT. Its translation: CASSKVQGVTEAFF.

The rearrangement uses TRBV6-5 and TRBJ2-5; 8 nucleotides agree with TRBD2. The CDR3 has 13 residues. Germline lookup yields CDR1 MNHEY and CDR2 SVGAGI. The V gene end was trimmed by 6 bases and the J gene end by 9 bases; junction bases not matched to a gene: 9. This CDR3 reads CASRSGGGPSQYF. The DNA of the CDR3 is TGTGCCAGCAGGAGTGGCGGGGGGCCGTCCCAGTACTTC.

This chain connects TRBV4-2 to TRBJ2-3; 14 bases are a match to TRBD2. The germline V gene has CDR1 LGHNA and CDR2 YNFKEQ. The V gene end was trimmed by 1 base and the J gene end by 5 bases; junction bases not matched to a gene: 8. CDR3 size: 18 residues. CDR3 protein: CASSQGGLAGDRGDTQYF. The CDR3 region has the DNA TGTGCCAGCAGCCAAGGGGGACTAGCGGGGGATAGGGGAGATACGCAGTATTTT.

This rearrangement joins TRBV28 to TRBJ1-2; possibly TRBD1 for D (5 bases). Germline loops: CDR1 MDHEN, CDR2 SYDVKM. The CDR3 runs 14 residues. V shed 3 bases and J shed 4 bases, with 12 bases lying between them. The CDR3 loop is CASSFGGGVYGYTF. For the CDR3, the DNA is TGTGCCAGCAGTTTTGGTGGGGGGGTCTATGGCTACACCTTC.

The rearrangement uses TRBV7-9 and TRBJ2-5, with 12 nucleotides matching TRBD2. With V trimmed by 4 bases and J by 5 bases, 5 bases remained unmatched. There are 15 residues in the CDR3. Germline V lookup: CDR1 SEHNR, CDR2 FQNEAQ (reference sequence). CDR3 DNA: TGTGCCAGCAGCTGGGGACTAGCGGGCCGGGAGACCCAGTACTTC. This gives the protein CASSWGLAGRETQYF.

The rearrangement uses TRBV7-9 and TRBJ1-2; D is unclear. Trimming removed 8 bases at V and 5 bases at J, with 15 bases between. The V gene's germline CDR1 is SEHNR and CDR2 FQNEAQ (reference sequence). The CDR3 length is 13 residues. Here the CDR3 reads CASVGVKIYGYTF. The CDR3 DNA sequence: TGTGCCAGCGTCGGGGTGAAAATATATGGCTACACCTTC.

V and J are TRBV30 and TRBJ2-1; 8 nucleotides agree with TRBD2. The CDR3 has 11 residues. With 4 bases clipped from V and 11 bases from J, the junction kept 4 bases outside the gene matches. Looked up from germline, CDR1 is GTSNPN and CDR2 is SVGIG (reference sequence). The CDR3 here is CAWNIAGQQFF. In DNA form, the CDR3 reads TGTGCCTGGAACATAGCGGGGCAGCAGTTCTTC.

J is TRBJ2-3 and V is TRBV27, with 7 bases matching TRBD1. The junction had 3 bases not matched to a gene; V was cut back by 3 bases and J by 9 bases. Germline lookup yields CDR1 MNHEY and CDR2 SMNVEV (reference sequence). The CDR3 covers 12 residues. Written as DNA, the CDR3 is TGTGCCAGCAGTTTGGGACAGTCGACGCAGTATTTT. It yields the protein CASSLGQSTQYF.

This clone was found a few times. The chain joins TRBV30 to TRBJ1-1; D call uncertain. Trimming cost V 0 bases and J 5 bases, with 10 bases left between them. The CDR3 has 13 amino acids. Germline CDR1 reads GTSNPN; CDR2 reads SVGIG (reference sequence). The CDR3 coding sequence is TGTGCCTGGAGTGTAGGAGTTAGTACTGAAGCTTTCTTT. Translated: CAWSVGVSTEAFF.

V and J are TRBV6-6 and TRBJ1-1, with D hard to call. The CDR3 has 13 amino acids. Trimming took 5 bases from V and 2 from J, leaving 9 bases between them. CDR1 is MNHNY and CDR2 is SVGAGI in the germline V gene (reference sequence). The CDR3, as DNA: TGTGCCAGCAGTGGGCTCAGAAACACTGAAGCTTTCTTT. Its translation is CASSGLRNTEAFF.

The rearrangement uses TRBV19 and TRBJ1-6; 7 bases align to TRBD1. Germline lookup yields CDR1 LNHDA and CDR2 SQIVND (reference sequence). CDR3 length: 15 amino acids. V trimming: 0 bases; J trimming: 7 bases; junction bases outside the gene matches: 3. The CDR3 DNA follows: TGTGCCAGTAGTATAGACAGGGGGTCGAATTCACCCCTCCACTTT. It codes for CASSIDRGSNSPLHF.

This chain uses TRBV6-5 with TRBJ1-2; the D is unclear. The CDR3 spans 15 residues. V was trimmed by 6 bases and J by 1 base, leaving 15 bases between them. Germline loops: CDR1 MNHEY, CDR2 SVGAGI. DNA of the CDR3: TGTGCCAGCAGGACCCCCGGCGGGATTAACTATGGCTACACCTTC. Encoded protein: CASRTPGGINYGYTF.

This clone came up once. The V call is TRBV7-6, the J call TRBJ2-1; tentatively, D is TRBD1 (5 bases). The germline V and J ends were trimmed by 3 bases and 5 bases, with 11 bases remaining between them. Germline CDR1 SGHVS, CDR2 FNYEAQ. The CDR3 consists of 14 residues. In DNA form, the CDR3 reads TGTGCCAGCAGCTTGGCTAGGACACACAATGAGCAGTTCTTC. This sequence encodes CASSLARTHNEQFF.

This clone was observed a few times. The chain links TRBV7-9 to TRBJ2-5; D ambiguous. The germline V gene encodes CDR1 SEHNR and CDR2 FQNEAQ (reference sequence). CDR3 length: 14 residues. Trimming pared 5 bases from V and 1 base from J, leaving 11 bases between. This CDR3 is CASSRSTSQETQYF. The CDR3 bases are TGTGCCAGCAGCCGGAGTACGTCCCAAGAGACCCAGTACTTC.

The chain has TRBV7-3 and TRBJ2-2, with TRBD2 matching over 9 bases. The V gene end was trimmed by 4 bases and the J gene end by 4 bases; junction bases not matched to a gene: 7. This CDR3 comprises 16 residues. Per germline, CDR1 SGHTA and CDR2 FQGTGA. CDR3 sequence reads: CASSSNSGGGTGELFF. The CDR3 bases are TGTGCCAGCAGCTCCAATAGCGGGGGAGGCACCGGGGAGCTGTTTTTT.

The chain uses TRBV9 and TRBJ2-2; possible D gene TRBD1, 5 bases. The length of the CDR3 is 13 residues. Deletions cut 2 bases from V and 7 bases from J, with 9 bases between. Per germline, CDR1 SGDLS and CDR2 YYNGEE. DNA for the CDR3: TGTGCCAGCAGCGTCTCAGGGCACGGGGAGCTGTTTTTT. Encoded protein: CASSVSGHGELFF.

A remark on this clone: The sample has other DNA sequences that encode this CDR3 too. The genes are TRBV30 and TRBJ1-2; no clear D gene. This CDR3 contains 11 residues. Trimming cost V 0 bases and J 4 bases, with 3 bases left between them. Germline V gene data show CDR1 as GTSNPN and CDR2 as SVGIG (reference sequence). CDR3: CAWSVSYGYTF. CDR3 in DNA: TGTGCCTGGAGTGTGAGCTATGGCTACACCTTC.

The chain employs TRBV6-4 and TRBJ2-2, with D possibly matching TRBD1 (6 bases). The CDR3 spans 14 residues. The V gene lost 6 bases and the J gene lost 6 bases, with 14 bases spanning the gap. The V gene's germline CDR1 is MRHNA and CDR2 SNTAGT. The CDR3 here is CASSELQGAGELFF. CDR3 sequence (DNA): TGTGCCAGCAGCGAATTACAGGGAGCCGGGGAGCTGTTTTTT.

V is TRBV19 and J is TRBJ1-6; maybe TRBD1 (6 bases). V was clipped by 4 bases and J by 7 bases, with 11 bases between them. The germline CDR1 and CDR2 sequences are LNHDA and SQIVND (reference sequence). CDR3 length: 14 amino acids. CDR3 sequence reads: CASSTGTKNSPLHF. In nucleotides, the CDR3 is TGTGCCAGTAGTACCGGGACAAAGAATTCACCCCTCCACTTT.

This chain links TRBV14 with TRBJ1-2; TRBD1 matches 8 bases. The V gene end was trimmed by 0 bases and the J gene end by 7 bases; junction bases not matched to a gene: 7. Germline CDR1 is SGHDN and CDR2 is FVKESK. This CDR3 has 15 amino acids. CDR3 sequence (DNA): TGTGCCAGCAGCCAAGACTGGGCAGGGGGCTCTGGCTACACCTTC. It codes for CASSQDWAGGSGYTF.

V usage is TRBV5-4 and J usage is TRBJ2-7; TRBD1 might be the D (6 bases). CDR3 length equals 13 residues. Trimming shortened V by 8 bases and J by 4 bases, and 16 bases separated the two germline ends. Germline V gene data show CDR1 as SGHNT and CDR2 as YYREEE (reference sequence). The CDR3 DNA reads TGTGCCAGTAGTGCCAGGGGCGCTTACGAGCAGTACTTC. This codes for CASSARGAYEQYF. Full variable domain (outside the CDR3, taken from reference TRBV5-4 and TRBJ2-7): ETGVTQSPTHLIKTRGQQVTLRCSSQSGHNTVSWYQQALGQGPQFIFQYYREEENGRGNFPPRFSGLQFPNYSSELNVNALELDDSALYLCASSARGAYEQYFGPGTRLTVT.

The chain is built from TRBV25-1 and TRBJ2-5; TRBD2 matches at 7 bases. J gave up 1 base and V 2 bases, and 1 base lay outside the gene matches. Germline V gives CDR1 MGHDK, CDR2 SYGVNS. The length of the CDR3 is 14 residues. The CDR3 spells CASSEASGQETQYF. In nucleotides, the CDR3 is TGTGCCAGCAGTGAAGCTAGCGGCCAAGAGACCCAGTACTTC.

Only a few counts were recorded for this clone. The chain uses TRBV7-2 and TRBJ2-3, with D possibly TRBD1 on 5 matching bases. The length of the CDR3 is 13 residues. Trimming removed 5 bases from V and 4 bases from J, with 10 bases in between. Per germline, CDR1 SGHTA and CDR2 FQGNSA. The CDR3 protein is CASSGLRADTQYF. The CDR3 DNA sequence: TGTGCCAGCAGCGGCCTCAGGGCAGATACGCAGTATTTT.

CDR3: CASSIGGALGSEAFF. The CDR3 bases are TGTGCCAGTAGTATCGGCGGGGCACTGGGGTCTGAAGCTTTCTTT. The rearrangement joins TRBV19 to TRBJ1-1; the D gene is possibly TRBD1 (5 bases). Trimming stripped 3 bases from V and 6 bases from J, with 17 bases between. CDR1 LNHDA and CDR2 SQIVND come from the germline V gene (reference sequence). The CDR3 sequence is 15 residues long.